What follows are 27 T cell receptor beta chains derived from one specimen sequenced in a study of T cell responses to AZD1222 COVID-19 vaccine. Measured with immunoSEQ multiplex PCR; TCRdb has only the in-frame clones, and not every one. The sample yields approximately 120,000 clones, around 87% seen once. This specimen was peripheral blood, taken on day 0 of AZD1222 vaccination. Receptors originate from an adult in good health.

This clone has at least ten counts. The CDR3 nucleotides are TGTGCCAGCAGTGACCCCTCAAACGTGGAGAACACTGAAGCTTTCTTT. Protein: CASSDPSNVENTEAFF. The J gene is TRBJ1-1, the V gene TRBV25-1; D not certain. Germline CDR1 and CDR2: MGHDK and SYGVNS. The CDR3 consists of 16 residues. The V end was cut by 3 bases, the J end by 1 base, with 15 bases between. Drawing the rest from reference TRBV25-1 and TRBJ1-1, the complete variable domain is EADIYQTPRYLVIGTGKKITLECSQTMGHDKMYWYQQDPGMELHLIHYSYGVNSTEKGDLSSESTVSRIRTEHFPLTLESARPSHTSQYLCASSDPSNVENTEAFFGQGTRLTVV.

This clone was seen more than once but under ten times. This sequence joins TRBV30 and TRBJ1-5; no reliable D call. Germline lookup yields CDR1 GTSNPN and CDR2 SVGIG (reference sequence). V shed 2 bases and J shed 7 bases, with 15 bases lying between them. The CDR3 loop spans 14 amino acids. CDR3 sequence reads: CAWSLGTGLQPQHF. Here the CDR3 DNA reads TGTGCCTGGAGTCTGGGTACGGGATTACAGCCCCAGCATTTT. Supplemented by reference TRBV30 and TRBJ1-5, the full variable domain reads SQTIHQWPATLVQPVGSPLSLECTVEGTSNPNLYWYRQAAGRGLQLLFYSVGIGQISSEVPQNLSASRPQDRQFILSSKKLLLSDSGFYLCAWSLGTGLQPQHFGDGTRLSIL.

This clone is a singleton in its sample. This sequence joins TRBV20-1 and TRBJ1-4; unclear D gene. The CDR3 has 11 residues. The V end lost 4 bases, the J end lost 8 bases, and 8 bases lay between the germline ends. Germline-derived CDR1 and CDR2 are DFQATT and SNEGSKA (reference sequence). The CDR3 DNA is TGCAGTGCTAAACTAAGGGAAAAACTGTTTTTT. Translated: CSAKLREKLFF.

This clone was detected only once. CDR3 bases: TGTGCCAGTAGTATGAGCAGGGCCTACGAGCAGTACTTC. Its protein product is CASSMSRAYEQYF. This rearrangement joins TRBV19 to TRBJ2-7, with a weak D call TRBD1 (5 bases). Germline assignment: CDR1 LNHDA and CDR2 SQIVND (reference sequence). Trimming removed 3 bases at V and 2 bases at J, with 8 bases between. The length of the CDR3 is 13 residues. The full variable domain, with the rest looked up from reference TRBV19 and TRBJ2-7, is DGGITQSPKYLFRKEGQNVTLSCEQNLNHDAMYWYRQDPGQGLRLIYYSQIVNDFQKGDIAEGYSVSREKKESFPLTVTSAQKNPTAFYLCASSMSRAYEQYFGPGTRLTVT.

V and J are TRBV7-4 and TRBJ1-4, with TRBD1 matching over 10 bases. The germline V gene encodes CDR1 SGHVT and CDR2 SQSDAQ. V lost 2 bases to trimming and J lost 6 bases; unmatched junction nucleotides: 15. The CDR3 spans 19 residues. The CDR3 nucleotides read TGTGCCAGCAGCTTACGGGGGACAGGGGAGATCGTTTTAGATGAAAAACTGTTTTTT. Translated: CASSLRGTGEIVLDEKLFF.

CDR3: CASSRGASYEQYF. The DNA of the CDR3 is TGTGCCAGCAGCCGAGGGGCTTCCTACGAGCAGTACTTC. The J gene is TRBJ2-7, the V gene TRBV3-1 (or the pseudogene TRBV3-2); D tentatively fits TRBD1 or TRBD2 (5 bases each). Germline CDR1 LGHDT, CDR2 YNNKEL (reference sequence). V was clipped by 4 bases and J by 1 base, with 8 bases between them. The CDR3 spans 13 residues.

The genes are TRBV5-5 and TRBJ2-7; D call uncertain. With 0 bases removed from V and 9 bases from J, the gap between germline ends came to 13 bases. CDR1 is SGHKS and CDR2 is YYEKEE in the germline V gene (reference sequence). This CDR3 is built from 13 residues. CDR3 amino acids: CASSLEVGIWQYF. The CDR3 DNA reads TGTGCCAGCAGCTTGGAAGTGGGGATATGGCAGTACTTC.

The V gene is TRBV6-5, the J gene TRBJ1-1; the match to TRBD1 covers 8 bases. From germline, CDR1 is MNHEY and CDR2 SVGAGI. The V segment lost 7 bases and the J segment 4 bases; nucleotides outside the gene matches: 5. This CDR3 contains 13 residues. CDR3 bases: TGTGCCAGCACTCGACAGGGGAGCACTGAAGCTTTCTTT. Protein product: CASTRQGSTEAFF.

The gene calls are TRBV5-1 and TRBJ2-7; tentatively, D is TRBD2 (7 bases). CDR3 length equals 15 residues. Looked up from germline, CDR1 is SGHRS and CDR2 is YFSETQ. V was clipped by 3 bases and J by 3 bases, with 16 bases between them. The CDR3 coding sequence is TGCGCCAGCAGCTCACAGGGCGGGGACTACTACGAGCAGTACTTC. It yields the protein CASSSQGGDYYEQYF.

This rearrangement joins TRBV5-6 to TRBJ1-1; D is unclear. Germline assignment: CDR1 SGHDT and CDR2 YYEEEE. V lost 4 bases and J lost 1, with 14 bases in between. There are 15 residues in the CDR3. CDR3 nucleotide sequence: TGTGCCAGCAGCATATTGGCCCTACCGAACACTGAAGCTTTCTTT. Translation: CASSILALPNTEAFF.

The chain joins TRBV11-2 to TRBJ2-1; TRBD1 matches 7 bases. The J segment lost 6 bases and the V segment lost 6 bases, leaving 11 bases of the junction unmatched. The CDR3 covers 15 residues. Per germline, CDR1 SGHAT and CDR2 FQNNGV. CDR3 DNA: TGTGCCAGCAGTTTGCTCGGGACAGACGGCAATGAGCAGTTCTTC. This gives the protein CASSLLGTDGNEQFF.

V is TRBV9 and J is TRBJ1-2, with a tentative D call TRBD1 (6 bases). Trimming took off 7 bases at V and 4 bases at J, with 17 bases between the two ends. This CDR3 contains 14 residues. CDR1 is SGDLS, CDR2 YYNGEE, per germline. The CDR3 sequence: CASSPGGASYGYTF. In nucleotides, the CDR3 is TGTGCCAGCTCGCCGGGGGGGGCCTCCTATGGCTACACCTTC.

The chain uses TRBV25-1 and TRBJ1-2; D ambiguous. Trimming took 3 bases from V and 7 from J, leaving 15 bases between them. Looked up from germline, CDR1 is MGHDK and CDR2 is SYGVNS. The CDR3 totals 14 residues. The CDR3: CASSEERGSVGYTF. Here the CDR3 DNA reads TGTGCCAGCAGTGAGGAACGGGGATCGGTTGGCTACACCTTC.

The V and J genes are TRBV29-1 and TRBJ2-5; D is undetermined. The germline V and J ends were trimmed by 5 bases and 4 bases, with 14 bases remaining between them. CDR3 length: 13 amino acids. Looked up from germline, CDR1 is SQVTM and CDR2 is ANQGSEA. The CDR3 bases are TGCAGCGTTAAACAGAGGTTGAGAGAGACCCAGTACTTC. Its translation: CSVKQRLRETQYF.

The rearrangement uses TRBV27 and TRBJ2-1; unclear D gene. Trimming left V 0 bases short and J 6 bases short, with 3 bases between. Germline V gives CDR1 MNHEY, CDR2 SMNVEV (reference sequence). The CDR3 is made up of 12 amino acids. The CDR3 is CASSLSVNEQFF. The CDR3 DNA reads as TGTGCCAGCAGTTTATCGGTCAATGAGCAGTTCTTC.

A single count supports this clone. This chain connects TRBV6-1 to TRBJ2-1; no clear D gene. The CDR3 spans 15 residues. Trimming shortened V by 3 bases and J by 9 bases, and 18 bases separated the two germline ends. Per the germline V gene, CDR1 is MNHNS and CDR2 is SASEGT. DNA for the CDR3: TGTGCCAGCAGTGATGGGCGGAACCCGTTGGGTGAGCAGTTCTTC. Protein product: CASSDGRNPLGEQFF.

J is TRBJ2-7 and V is TRBV19; 7 positions agree with TRBD1. Germline CDR1 LNHDA, CDR2 SQIVND (reference sequence). With V trimmed by 7 bases and J by 3 bases, 6 bases remained unmatched. This CDR3 is built from 13 residues. The CDR3 is CASNRGTNYEQYF. CDR3 sequence (DNA): TGTGCCAGTAACAGGGGAACCAACTACGAGCAGTACTTC. The full variable domain, rest sourced from reference TRBV19 and TRBJ2-7, is DGGITQSPKYLFRKEGQNVTLSCEQNLNHDAMYWYRQDPGQGLRLIYYSQIVNDFQKGDIAEGYSVSREKKESFPLTVTSAQKNPTAFYLCASNRGTNYEQYFGPGTRLTVT.

The chain combines TRBV7-9 with TRBJ2-3; D is unclear. V lost 5 bases and J lost 10, with 10 bases in between. The CDR3 is 11 residues long. The germline CDR1 and CDR2 sequences are SEHNR and FQNEAQ (reference sequence). In DNA form, the CDR3 reads TGTGCCAGCAGCCTCAACGCGGCGCAGTATTTT. Translated, it gives CASSLNAAQYF.

The gene calls are TRBV4-2 and TRBJ2-3; D not resolved. Per the germline V gene, CDR1 is LGHNA and CDR2 is YNFKEQ. The CDR3 has 16 residues. V lost 1 base and J 0 bases, leaving 11 bases between the germline ends. Written as DNA, the CDR3 is TGTGCCAGCAGCCAAGCTGGTGACACCAGCACAGATACGCAGTATTTT. Translating gives CASSQAGDTSTDTQYF.

For the CDR3, the DNA is TGCGCCAGCAGCCAAGGAATCGGGGGACCCAGCTCCTACAATGAGCAGTTCTTC. Amino acids: CASSQGIGGPSSYNEQFF. The chain carries TRBV4-3 and TRBJ2-1, with TRBD2 as a possible D gene (6 bases). Germline CDR1 LGHNA, CDR2 YSLEER. Trimming took off 1 base at V and 0 bases at J, with 16 bases between the two ends. The CDR3 spans 18 residues.

This sequence joins TRBV4-1 and TRBJ2-6, with D maybe TRBD1 (6 bases). Trimming removed 1 base at V and 3 bases at J, with 7 bases between. The CDR3 has 15 residues. Looked up from germline, CDR1 is MGHRA and CDR2 is YSYEKL. DNA of the CDR3: TGCGCCAGCAGCCAAGCACAGGGTGGGGCCAACGTCCTGACTTTC. Its protein is CASSQAQGGANVLTF.

The table lists this clone with a count of one. In this CDR3 the conserved last residue, phenylalanine or tryptophan, is missing, so a read error is likely. V usage is TRBV7-9 and J usage is TRBJ1-1; TRBD1 matches 7 bases. The CDR3 has 14 amino acids. V shed 3 bases, J shed 4 bases, and the junction held 5 bases outside the gene matches. Per germline, CDR1 SEHNR and CDR2 FQNEAQ (reference sequence). CDR3 sequence (DNA): TGTGCCAGCAGCTTTTCACAGGGGAGCACTGAAGCTTTCTCT. It codes for CASSFSQGSTEAFS.

V gene TRBV7-6 combines with J gene TRBJ1-3; D may be TRBD1 (6 bases). Trimming took off 1 base at V and 8 bases at J, with 15 bases between the two ends. The CDR3 has 15 residues. Germline V gene lookup returns CDR1 SGHVS and CDR2 FNYEAQ. The CDR3: CASSLDTGSRHTIYF. The CDR3 nucleotides read TGTGCCAGCAGCTTAGATACAGGGTCTAGGCACACCATATATTTT.

This clone is a singleton in its sample. The J gene is TRBJ1-5, the V gene TRBV18; D unclear. Trimming took off 3 bases at V and 0 bases at J, with 6 bases between the two ends. The V gene's germline CDR1 is KGHSH and CDR2 LQKENI. The CDR3 runs 14 residues. The CDR3: CASSPGLSNQPQHF. CDR3 bases: TGTGCCAGCTCACCGGGCCTTAGCAATCAGCCCCAGCATTTT.

CDR3 protein: CASSDWGNTGELFF. The CDR3 DNA reads as TGTGCCAGCAGTGATTGGGGAAACACCGGGGAGCTGTTTTTT. The chain couples TRBV2 to TRBJ2-2, with no clear D. The CDR3 is 14 residues long. CDR1 is SNHLY and CDR2 is FYNNEI in the germline V gene. V lost 3 bases and J lost 2, with 7 bases in between. Looking up the rest from reference TRBV2 and TRBJ2-2 gives the full variable domain: EPEVTQTPSHQVTQMGQEVILRCVPISNHLYFYWYRQILGQKVEFLVSFYNNEISEKSEIFDDQFSVERPDGSNFTLKIRSTKLEDSAMYFCASSDWGNTGELFFGEGSRLTVL.

The rearrangement uses TRBV6-1 and TRBJ1-6; maybe TRBD1 (5 bases). The germline CDR1 and CDR2 sequences are MNHNS and SASEGT. This CDR3 is built from 15 residues. Trimming left V 2 bases short and J 7 bases short, with 12 bases between. CDR3 coding DNA: TGTGCCAGCAGTGAATTACGAGGGGCGAATTCACCCCTCCACTTT. Encoded protein: CASSELRGANSPLHF.

The chain carries TRBV20-1 and TRBJ1-2; D is unclear. Looked up from germline, CDR1 is DFQATT and CDR2 is SNEGSKA (reference sequence). The CDR3 runs 11 residues. V lost 3 bases and J 4 bases, leaving 6 bases between the germline ends. CDR3 amino acids: CSASASYGYTF. CDR3 bases: TGCAGTGCTAGTGCAAGCTATGGCTACACCTTC.